The present T cell receptor beta chain was sequenced within a study of regulatory T cells in long-lasting Graves disease (dated by TCRdb to the early 2020s). For the wider study: To count as having persistent Graves' disease, a patient had to have received antithyroid drug treatment for over 5 years with TSH receptor autoantibodies remaining persistently positive. This study used TCR sequencing and RNA sequencing of peripheral blood to compare persistent Graves' disease patients against newly diagnosed Graves' disease patients. The study took place in China and was registered as a clinical trial. A total of roughly 33 samples underwent TCR sequencing: around 13 from persistent and some 20 from newly diagnosed Graves' disease patients. On average, persistent Graves' disease patients in the clinical cohort had been on antithyroid drugs for around ten years.

General conclusions and limits of the study: Lower TCR Shannon entropy and fewer highly expanded clones were observed in persistent Graves' disease patients than in newly diagnosed patients, which suggested clonal expansion. The authors noted that the small sample size was a limitation that may lower accuracy. Sequencing and analysis were restricted to the TCR beta chain. TRBV28, TRBJ1-2 and TRBJ2-5 were preferentially used in persistent disease, while TRBV20-1 and TRBJ2-1 were favored in newly diagnosed disease. More public clonotypes were shared among persistent patients (2,741) than among newly diagnosed patients (roughly 960). The study examined only peripheral blood because the primary lesion, thyroid tissue, could not be accessed.

The germline V gene sets CDR1 to SGHRS and CDR2 to YFSETQ. The V and J ends are trimmed by 1 base and 7 bases, leaving 12 bases between them. The CDR3 covers 14 residues, taking in both the cysteine and the phenylalanine. The CDR3 DNA has 42 bases and is translated from base 1. The time point tag for this specimen amounts to: persistent/refractory GD, antithyroid drugs over 5 years with positive TRAb. For both TCR sequencing and RNA sequencing, RNA was extracted from PBMCs in TRIzol. The diagnosis of Graves' disease followed American Thyroid Association guidelines. Patients were recruited from an endocrinology department in Xi'an, China. Each patient gave around 9.2 milliliters of peripheral blood, collected in an EDTA anticoagulant tube. PBMCs were isolated by Ficoll Paque Plus density gradient separation without further T cell sorting. An Agilent 2100 Bioanalyzer and agarose gel were used to check RNA quality, and a NanoDrop 2000 was used to measure RNA concentration.

The library was built by means of multiplex PCR. The reads were generated on an Illumina HiSeq 4000. TCR beta libraries were built with iRepertoire HTBI primers and Arm-PCR amplification of CDR3 regions. Before sequencing, the PCR products went through gel purification. The published analysis was carried out like this. Across samples, about 64 TRBV and approximately 15 TRBJ segments were identified and used for gene usage analysis of CDR3 amino acid clonotypes. Filtered high-quality paired reads were merged into contigs using COPE and FqMerger. BLAST was used to align contigs to IMGT TRBV, TRBD and TRBJ reference genes, with CDR3 defined following IMGT. Any clonotype with a frequency above 0.1% was classified as a highly expanded clone. Shannon entropy served as the measure of repertoire diversity, while the Gini coefficient captured V-J evenness. Public clonotypes were defined as clonotypes shared by more than one individual. TCRdb ran its own pipeline on the public reads, namely fastp trimming at Q25 and MiXCR clone calling, and kept in-frame beta chains. Duplicate CDR3 protein sequences are folded into a single record with the most common DNA and genes. The V and J calls here are based on TCRdb, not the publication. This sample holds a few hundred thousand distinct CDR3 sequences; more than 20% were observed only once. 25% to 30% of the sample lies in the top ten.

Of note for this clonotype: It has no known antigen specificity. The input lacks base qualities; no much larger clone sits a single base away.

The sequences come from peripheral blood mononuclear cells (PBMCs), collected when the disease was refractory, from a patient treated with antithyroid drugs. The receptor chain draws on TRBV5-1 and TRBJ1-3; a tentative D match to TRBD1 spans 6 bases. The clonotype was recovered from a woman in her 40s with Graves disease. Donor details come from another sample of the same person, matched by shared clones. The base sequence is TGCGCCAGCAGCTTGTCAGGGGAGGGCAACACCATATATTTT. It is translated as CASSLSGEGNTIYF.